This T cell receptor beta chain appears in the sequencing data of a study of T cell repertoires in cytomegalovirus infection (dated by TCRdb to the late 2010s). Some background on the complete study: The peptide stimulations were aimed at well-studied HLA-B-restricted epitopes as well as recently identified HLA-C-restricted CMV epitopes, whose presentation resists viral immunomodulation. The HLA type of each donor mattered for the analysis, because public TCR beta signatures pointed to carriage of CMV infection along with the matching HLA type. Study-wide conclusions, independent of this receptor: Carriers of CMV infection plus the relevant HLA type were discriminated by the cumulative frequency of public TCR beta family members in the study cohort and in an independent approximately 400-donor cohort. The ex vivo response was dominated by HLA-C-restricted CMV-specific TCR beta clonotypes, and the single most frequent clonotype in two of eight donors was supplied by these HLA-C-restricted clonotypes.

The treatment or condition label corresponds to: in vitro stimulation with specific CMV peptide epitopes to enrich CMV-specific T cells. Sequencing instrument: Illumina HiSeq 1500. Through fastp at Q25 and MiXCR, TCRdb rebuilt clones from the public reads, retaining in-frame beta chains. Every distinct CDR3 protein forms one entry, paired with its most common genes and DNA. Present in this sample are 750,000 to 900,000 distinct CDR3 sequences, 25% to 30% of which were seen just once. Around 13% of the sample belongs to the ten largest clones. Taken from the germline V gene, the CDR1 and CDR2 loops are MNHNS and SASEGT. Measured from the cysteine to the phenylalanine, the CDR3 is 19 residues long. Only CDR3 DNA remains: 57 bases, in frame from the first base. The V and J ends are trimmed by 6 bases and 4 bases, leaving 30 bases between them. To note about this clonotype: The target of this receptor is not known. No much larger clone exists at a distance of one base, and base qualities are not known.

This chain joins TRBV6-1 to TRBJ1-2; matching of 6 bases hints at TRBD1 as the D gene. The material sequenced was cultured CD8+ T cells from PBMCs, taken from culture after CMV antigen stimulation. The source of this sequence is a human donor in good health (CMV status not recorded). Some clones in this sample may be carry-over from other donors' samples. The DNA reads TGTGCCAGCAGCTATGGTTCGGAACAGGGATTTGAGTGGAGCTATGGCTACACCTTC. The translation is CASSYGSEQGFEWSYGYTF.